This T cell receptor (beta chain) appears in the sequencing data of a study of human T cells and chemical hapten exposure. TCRdb reprocessed the RACE reads via MiXCR and lists one record per CDR3 protein. The sample has around 110,000 distinct CDR3 sequences, 9.5% to 13% seen once; the top ten hold roughly 1.5%. Trimming left V 2 bases short and J 2 bases short, with 11 bases between. Germline-derived CDR1 and CDR2 are SGHTA and FQGNSA. The CDR3 contains 15 residues. Regarding time point: patch test 1, 2 weeks after DPC sensitization. The treatment denotes: therapeutic diphenylcyclopropenone sensitization with weekly scalp DPC.

Sequencing used whole blood, obtained in connection with sensitization to the hapten diphenylcyclopropenone (DPC). The chain has TRBV7-2 and TRBJ2-3; D is undetermined. This TCR came from a woman aged 50 to 65 with alopecia areata. Some clones in this sample may be carry-over from other donors' samples. CDR3 in amino acids: CASSLKGRVTDTQYF. In DNA form, the CDR3 reads TGTGCCAGCAGCTTAAAGGGTAGGGTCACAGATACGCAGTATTTT.